This TCR beta chain was recorded in a study of T cell repertoires in cytomegalovirus infection. Findings of the study overall: Summed public TCR beta family frequency identified CMV carriers bearing the relevant HLA.

This clonotype was counted between two and nine times. Its antigen is unidentified. V dropped 6 bases and J dropped 4; count of bases not matched to a gene: 7. The CDR3 loop spans 14 amino acids. Per germline, CDR1 DFQATT and CDR2 SNEGSKA (reference sequence). TCRdb re-derived calls from the reads in MiXCR, one entry per CDR3 protein. The top ten hold 20% to 30% of the sample, which has more than 500,000 distinct CDR3 sequences, 16% seen once. The sequencing sample was made of CD8+ T cells from PBMCs. The TCR comes from a human donor in good health (CMV status not recorded). Some clones in this sample may be carry-over from other donors' samples. The rearrangement uses TRBV20-1 and TRBJ1-1; 11 bases map to TRBD1. CDR3 nucleotide sequence: TGCAGTGCAAGGACAGGGGGCGCGGGCACTGAAGCTTTCTTT. This gives the protein CSARTGGAGTEAFF.